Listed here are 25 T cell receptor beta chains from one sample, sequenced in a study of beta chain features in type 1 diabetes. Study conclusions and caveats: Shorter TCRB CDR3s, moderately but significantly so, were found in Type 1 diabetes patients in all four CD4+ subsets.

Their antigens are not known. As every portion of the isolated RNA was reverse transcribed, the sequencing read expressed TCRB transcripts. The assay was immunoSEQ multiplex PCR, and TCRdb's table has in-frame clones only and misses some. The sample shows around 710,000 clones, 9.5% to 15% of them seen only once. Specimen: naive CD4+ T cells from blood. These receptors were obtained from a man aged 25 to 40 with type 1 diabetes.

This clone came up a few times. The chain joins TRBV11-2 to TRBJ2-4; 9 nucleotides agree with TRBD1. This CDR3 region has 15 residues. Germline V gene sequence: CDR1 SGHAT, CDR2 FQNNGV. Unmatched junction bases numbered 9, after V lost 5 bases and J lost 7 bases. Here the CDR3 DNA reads TGTGCCAGCAGCCGCCAAGGGACAGGGCACAACATTCAGTACTTC. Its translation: CASSRQGTGHNIQYF. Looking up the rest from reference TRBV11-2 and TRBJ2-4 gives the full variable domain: EAGVAQSPRYKIIEKRQSVAFWCNPISGHATLYWYQQILGQGPKLLIQFQNNGVVDDSQLPKDRFSAERLKGVDSTLKIQPAKLEDSAVYLCASSRQGTGHNIQYFGAGTRLSVL.

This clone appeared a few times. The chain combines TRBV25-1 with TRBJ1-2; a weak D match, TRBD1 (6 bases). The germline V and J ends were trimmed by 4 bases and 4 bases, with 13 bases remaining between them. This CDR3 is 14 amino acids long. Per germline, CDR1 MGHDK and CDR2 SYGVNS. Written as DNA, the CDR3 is TGTGCCAGCAGTGGGTCGGACAGCTTCTATGGCTACACCTTC. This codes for CASSGSDSFYGYTF.

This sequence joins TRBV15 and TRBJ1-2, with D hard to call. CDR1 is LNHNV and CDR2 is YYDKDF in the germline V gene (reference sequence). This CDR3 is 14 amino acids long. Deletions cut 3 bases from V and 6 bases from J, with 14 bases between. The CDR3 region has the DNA TGTGCCACCAGCAGGAGTACGGGTCCCGATGGCTACACCTTC. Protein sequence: CATSRSTGPDGYTF.

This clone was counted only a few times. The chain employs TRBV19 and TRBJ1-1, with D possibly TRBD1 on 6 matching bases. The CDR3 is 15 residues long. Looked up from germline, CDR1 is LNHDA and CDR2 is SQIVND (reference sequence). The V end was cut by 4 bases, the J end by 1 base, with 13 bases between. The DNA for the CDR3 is TGTGCCAGTAGTAATCCGACAGGATGGAACACTGAAGCTTTCTTT. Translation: CASSNPTGWNTEAFF.

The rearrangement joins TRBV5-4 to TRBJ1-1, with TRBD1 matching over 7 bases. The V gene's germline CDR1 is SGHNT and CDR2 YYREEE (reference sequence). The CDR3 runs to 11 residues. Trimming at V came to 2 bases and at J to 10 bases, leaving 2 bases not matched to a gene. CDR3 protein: CASSLRDRAFF. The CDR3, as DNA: TGTGCCAGCAGCTTAAGGGACAGAGCTTTCTTT.

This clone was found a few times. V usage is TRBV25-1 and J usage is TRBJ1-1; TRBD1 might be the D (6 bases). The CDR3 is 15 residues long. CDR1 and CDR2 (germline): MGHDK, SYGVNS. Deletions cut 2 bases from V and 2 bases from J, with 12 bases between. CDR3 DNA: TGTGCCAGCAGTGAAGTAAAGGGGGGAAACACTGAAGCTTTCTTT. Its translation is CASSEVKGGNTEAFF.

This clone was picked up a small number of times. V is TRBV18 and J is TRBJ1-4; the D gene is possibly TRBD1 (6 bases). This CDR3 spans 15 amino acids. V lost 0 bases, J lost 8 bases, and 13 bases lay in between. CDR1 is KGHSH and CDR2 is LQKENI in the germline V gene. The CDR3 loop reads CASSPPRGAEEKLFF. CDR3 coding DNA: TGTGCCAGCTCACCACCGAGGGGGGCCGAAGAAAAACTGTTTTTT.

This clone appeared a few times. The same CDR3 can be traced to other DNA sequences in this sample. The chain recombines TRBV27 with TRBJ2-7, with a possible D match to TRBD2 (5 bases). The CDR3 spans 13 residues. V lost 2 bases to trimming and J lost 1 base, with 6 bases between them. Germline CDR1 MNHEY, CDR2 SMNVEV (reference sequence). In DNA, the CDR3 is TGTGCCAGCAGTTTAGGACTTTCCTACGAGCAGTACTTC. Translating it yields CASSLGLSYEQYF.

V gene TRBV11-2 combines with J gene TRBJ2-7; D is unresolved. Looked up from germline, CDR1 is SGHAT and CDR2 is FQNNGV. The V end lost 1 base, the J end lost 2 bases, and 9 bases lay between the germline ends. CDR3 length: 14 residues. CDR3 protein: CASSLGGRTYEQYF. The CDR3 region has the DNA TGTGCCAGCAGCTTAGGAGGACGAACCTACGAGCAGTACTTC.

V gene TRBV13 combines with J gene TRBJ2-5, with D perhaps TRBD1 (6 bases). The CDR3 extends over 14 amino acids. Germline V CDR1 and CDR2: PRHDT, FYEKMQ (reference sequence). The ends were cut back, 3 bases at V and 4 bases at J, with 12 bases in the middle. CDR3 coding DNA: TGTGCCAGCAGCTTTAGGAACAGGGTAGAGACCCAGTACTTC. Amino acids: CASSFRNRVETQYF.

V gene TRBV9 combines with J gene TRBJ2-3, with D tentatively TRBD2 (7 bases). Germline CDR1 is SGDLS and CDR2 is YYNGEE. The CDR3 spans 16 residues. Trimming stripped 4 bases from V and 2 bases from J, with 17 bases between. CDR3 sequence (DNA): TGTGCCAGCAGCCCCCAGTGGGGGGGCCTCACAGATACGCAGTATTTT. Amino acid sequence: CASSPQWGGLTDTQYF.

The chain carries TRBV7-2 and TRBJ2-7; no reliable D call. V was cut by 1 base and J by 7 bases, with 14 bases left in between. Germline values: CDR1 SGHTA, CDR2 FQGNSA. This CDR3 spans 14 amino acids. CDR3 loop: CASSLVPKTREQYF. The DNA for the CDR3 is TGTGCCAGCAGCTTAGTGCCGAAGACGCGGGAGCAGTACTTC.

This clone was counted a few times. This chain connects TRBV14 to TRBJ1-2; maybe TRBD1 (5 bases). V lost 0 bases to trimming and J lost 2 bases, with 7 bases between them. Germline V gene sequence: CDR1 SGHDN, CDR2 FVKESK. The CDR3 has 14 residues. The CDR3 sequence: CASSQDRVNYGYTF. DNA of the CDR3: TGTGCCAGCAGCCAAGACAGGGTGAACTATGGCTACACCTTC.

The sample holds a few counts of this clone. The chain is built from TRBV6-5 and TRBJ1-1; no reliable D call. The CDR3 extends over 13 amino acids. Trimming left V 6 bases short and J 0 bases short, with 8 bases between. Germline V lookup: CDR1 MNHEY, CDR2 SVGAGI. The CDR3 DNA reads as TGTGCCAGCAGGGAGTGGGTGAACACTGAAGCTTTCTTT. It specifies CASREWVNTEAFF.

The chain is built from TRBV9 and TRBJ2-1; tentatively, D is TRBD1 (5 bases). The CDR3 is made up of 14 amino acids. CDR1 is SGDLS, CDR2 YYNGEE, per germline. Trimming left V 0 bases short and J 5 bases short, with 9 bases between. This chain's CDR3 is CASSVAPGNNEQFF. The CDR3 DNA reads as TGTGCCAGCAGCGTAGCCCCAGGGAACAATGAGCAGTTCTTC. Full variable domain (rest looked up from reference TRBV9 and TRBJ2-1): DSGVTQTPKHLITATGQRVTLRCSPRSGDLSVYWYQQSLDQGLQFLIQYYNGEERAKGNILERFSAQQFPDLHSELNLSSLELGDSALYFCASSVAPGNNEQFFGPGTRLTVL.

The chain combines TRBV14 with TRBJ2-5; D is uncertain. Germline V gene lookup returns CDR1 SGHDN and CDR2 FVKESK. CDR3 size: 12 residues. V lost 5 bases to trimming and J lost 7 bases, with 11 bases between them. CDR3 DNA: TGTGCCAGCAGCTGGTCTCCGGGGACCCAGTACTTC. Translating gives CASSWSPGTQYF.

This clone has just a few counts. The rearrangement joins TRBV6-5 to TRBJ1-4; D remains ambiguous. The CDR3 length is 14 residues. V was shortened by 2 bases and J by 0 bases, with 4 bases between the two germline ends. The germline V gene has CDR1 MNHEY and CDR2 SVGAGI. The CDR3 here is CASSYKPTNEKLFF. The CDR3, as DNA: TGTGCCAGCAGTTACAAGCCAACTAATGAAAAACTGTTTTTT.

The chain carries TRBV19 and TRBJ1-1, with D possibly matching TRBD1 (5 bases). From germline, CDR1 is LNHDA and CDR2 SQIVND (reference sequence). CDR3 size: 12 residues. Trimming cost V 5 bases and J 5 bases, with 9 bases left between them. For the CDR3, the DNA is TGTGCCAGTAGTTTTCAGGGAACTGAAGCTTTCTTT. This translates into CASSFQGTEAFF.

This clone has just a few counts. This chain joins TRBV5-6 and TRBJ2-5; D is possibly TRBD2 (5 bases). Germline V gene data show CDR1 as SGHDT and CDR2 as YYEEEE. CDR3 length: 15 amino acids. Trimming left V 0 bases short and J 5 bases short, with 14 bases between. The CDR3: CASSLALVSGETQYF. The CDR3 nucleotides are TGTGCCAGCAGCTTGGCCCTAGTATCGGGGGAGACCCAGTACTTC.

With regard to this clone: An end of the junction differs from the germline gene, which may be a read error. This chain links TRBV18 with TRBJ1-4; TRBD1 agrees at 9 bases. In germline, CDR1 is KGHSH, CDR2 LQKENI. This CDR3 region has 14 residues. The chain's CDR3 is CATSTGTGNEKLFF. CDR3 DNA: TGTGCCACCTCAACCGGGACAGGGAACGAAAAACTGTTTTTT. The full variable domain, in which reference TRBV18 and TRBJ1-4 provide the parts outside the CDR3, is NAGVMQNPRHLVRRRGQEARLRCSPMKGHSHVYWYRQLPEEGLKFMVYLQKENIIDESGMPKERFSAEFPKEGPSILRIQQVVRGDSAAYFCATSTGTGNEKLFFGSGTQLSVL.

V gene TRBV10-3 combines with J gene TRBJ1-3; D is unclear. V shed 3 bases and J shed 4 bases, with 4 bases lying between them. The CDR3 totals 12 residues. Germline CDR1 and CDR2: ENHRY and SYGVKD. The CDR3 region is CAISDFGNTIYF. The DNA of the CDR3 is TGTGCCATCAGTGACTTCGGAAACACCATATATTTT.

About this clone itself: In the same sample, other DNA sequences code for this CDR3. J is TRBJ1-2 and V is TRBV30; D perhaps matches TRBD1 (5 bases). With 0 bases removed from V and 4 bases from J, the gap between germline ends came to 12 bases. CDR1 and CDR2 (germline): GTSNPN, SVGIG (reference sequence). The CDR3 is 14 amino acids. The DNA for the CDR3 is TGTGCCTGGAGTGTCCAGGGAAGAGGCTATGGCTACACCTTC. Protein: CAWSVQGRGYGYTF.

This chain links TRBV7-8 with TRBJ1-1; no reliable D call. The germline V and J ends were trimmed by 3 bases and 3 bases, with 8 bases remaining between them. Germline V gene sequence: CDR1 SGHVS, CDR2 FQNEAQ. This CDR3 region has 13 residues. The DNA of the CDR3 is TGTGCCAGCAGCTTTGCCCGGGACACTGAAGCTTTCTTT. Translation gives CASSFARDTEAFF.

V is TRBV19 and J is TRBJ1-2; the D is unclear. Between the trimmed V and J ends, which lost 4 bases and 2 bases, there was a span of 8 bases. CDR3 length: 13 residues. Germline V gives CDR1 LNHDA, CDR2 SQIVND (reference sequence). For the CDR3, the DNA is TGTGCCAGTAGTACACAGTCCAACTATGGCTACACCTTC. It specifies CASSTQSNYGYTF.

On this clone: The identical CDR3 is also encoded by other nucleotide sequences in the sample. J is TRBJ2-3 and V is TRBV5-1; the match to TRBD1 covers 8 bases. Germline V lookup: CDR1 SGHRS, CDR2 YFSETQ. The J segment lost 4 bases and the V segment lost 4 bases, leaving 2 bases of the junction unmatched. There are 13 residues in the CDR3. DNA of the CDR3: TGCGCCAGCAGCCCGGACAGGGCAGATACGCAGTATTTT. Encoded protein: CASSPDRADTQYF.